Following are 2 T cell receptor beta chains from one sample sequenced in a study of T cells in narcolepsy. Some clones are missing from TCRdb's copy, which holds only in-frame ones; the method was immunoSEQ multiplex PCR. Of some 30,000 clones detected, approximately 89% appear once; the ten largest clones hold approximately 1.2%. Sample: CD45RA- memory CD4+ T cells from PBMCs. These receptor sequences come from a human donor with narcolepsy.

The gene calls are TRBV9 and TRBJ2-7; D is ambiguous. Germline CDR1 reads SGDLS; CDR2 reads YYNGEE. Trimming pared 4 bases from V and 3 bases from J, leaving 11 bases between. This CDR3 spans 13 amino acids. DNA of the CDR3: TGTGCCAGCAGCTCCAGGTCGGACTACGAGCAGTACTTC. It codes for CASSSRSDYEQYF.

This sequence joins TRBV6-1 and TRBJ2-1, with D possibly being TRBD1 or TRBD2 (5 bases each). Trimming took off 11 bases at V and 3 bases at J, with 14 bases between the two ends. This CDR3 has 13 residues. Germline V CDR1 and CDR2: MNHNS, SASEGT. CDR3 protein: CAATGTLYNEQFF. The CDR3 DNA reads TGTGCCGCGACGGGGACGCTCTACAATGAGCAGTTCTTC.